Below, 24 T cell receptor beta chains from the same sample are listed, as sequenced in a study of cytomegalovirus exposure and HLA in healthy donors. PCR employed 60 Vbeta and 13 Jbeta primers. Data came from immunoSEQ multiplex PCR; TCRdb stores just in-frame clones and leaves some out. The sample records roughly 120,000 clones, about 75% being singletons. The sequenced sample was PBMCs. Source of these receptors: a man between 60 and 70 years old in good health and CMV-seropositive.

The rearrangement joins TRBV7-8 to TRBJ1-2; weak D call: TRBD1 (6 bases). This CDR3 contains 13 residues. The germline CDR1 and CDR2 sequences are SGHVS and FQNEAQ. Trimming stripped 5 bases from V and 7 bases from J, with 14 bases between. The CDR3 sequence: CASSVQGCCGYTF. The CDR3 coding sequence is TGTGCCAGCAGCGTACAGGGTTGTTGTGGCTACACCTTC. The full variable domain, in which reference TRBV7-8 and TRBJ1-2 provide the parts outside the CDR3, is GAGVSQSPRYKVAKRGQDVALRCDPISGHVSLFWYQQALGQGPEFLTYFQNEAQLDKSGLPSDRFFAERPEGSVSTLKIQRTQQEDSAVYLCASSVQGCCGYTFGSGTRLTVV.

The CDR3 loop reads CAWSSRGDTQYF. The CDR3 coding sequence is TGTGCCTGGAGTTCCCGGGGGGATACGCAGTATTTT. This chain uses TRBV30 with TRBJ2-3, with a weak D call TRBD2 (6 bases). V lost 2 bases to trimming and J lost 6 bases, with 9 bases between them. This CDR3 has 12 residues. Germline V gene lookup returns CDR1 GTSNPN and CDR2 SVGIG (reference sequence).

Only a few counts were recorded for this clone. The rearrangement uses TRBV18 and TRBJ1-3; 7 bases align to TRBD1. After removal of 1 base from V and 2 bases from J, the junction contained 2 bases not matched to a gene. The CDR3 extends over 15 amino acids. Germline-derived CDR1 and CDR2 are KGHSH and LQKENI. The CDR3 loop reads CASSPRRGPGNTIYF. The CDR3 DNA follows: TGTGCCAGCTCACCACGGAGGGGGCCTGGAAACACCATATATTTT.

This chain links TRBV10-2 with TRBJ1-5; 8 bases match TRBD1. V was pared by 2 bases and J by 2 bases, with 11 bases of the junction left unmatched. The V gene's germline CDR1 is WSHSY and CDR2 SAAADI. The CDR3 covers 18 residues. In DNA, the CDR3 is TGCGCCAGCAGTGAGACATGGACAGGGAACGTTGGCAATCAGCCCCAGCATTTT. It encodes CASSETWTGNVGNQPQHF.

V usage is TRBV4-2 and J usage is TRBJ1-5; 8 positions agree with TRBD1. Losses at the gene ends were 3 bases for V and 5 bases for J; bases not matched to a gene: 6. The V gene's germline CDR1 is LGHNA and CDR2 YNFKEQ. This CDR3 is built from 15 residues. The CDR3 DNA sequence: TGTGCCAGCAGCCACTCGACAGGGGCGTATCAGCCCCAGCATTTT. This encodes CASSHSTGAYQPQHF.

This clone appeared once. The chain links TRBV9 to TRBJ1-6, with D unresolved. The ends were cut back, 2 bases at V and 3 bases at J, with 6 bases in the middle. Germline CDR1 is SGDLS and CDR2 is YYNGEE. The CDR3 consists of 14 residues. The CDR3 nucleotides are TGTGCCAGCAGCGTGGTCGGCTATAATTCACCCCTCCACTTT. Residues: CASSVVGYNSPLHF.

This clone was seen a few times. The junction differs from germline at one of its ends, possibly a read error. The CDR3 protein is CASSRGGTNEKLFF. Here the CDR3 DNA reads TGTGCCAGCAGTAGAGGTGGAACTAATGAAAAACTGTTTTTT. The rearrangement uses TRBV19 and TRBJ1-4; D not resolved. This CDR3 has 14 residues. Germline V CDR1 and CDR2: LNHDA, SQIVND (reference sequence). The variable domain in full, completed from reference TRBV19 and TRBJ1-4, reads DGGITQSPKYLFRKEGQNVTLSCEQNLNHDAMYWYRQDPGQGLRLIYYSQIVNDFQKGDIAEGYSVSREKKESFPLTVTSAQKNPTAFYLCASSRGGTNEKLFFGSGTQLSVL.

The chain uses TRBV19 and TRBJ1-5, with D possibly matching TRBD1 (5 bases). Trimming removed 1 base at V and 2 bases at J, with 9 bases between. Per germline, CDR1 LNHDA and CDR2 SQIVND (reference sequence). This CDR3 has 15 residues. The CDR3 bases are TGTGCCAGTAGTATAGGTGGGGCGGGCAATCAGCCCCAGCATTTT. Amino acids: CASSIGGAGNQPQHF.

Concerning this clone itself: At one end, the junction sequence differs from germline, possibly due to a read error. V gene TRBV18 combines with J gene TRBJ2-1, with a weak D call TRBD2 (5 bases). From germline, CDR1 is KGHSH and CDR2 LQKENI. CDR3 size: 12 residues. This chain's CDR3 is CASSPVGVERVF. CDR3 nucleotides: TGTGCCAGCTCCCCGGTGGGCGTCGAGAGGGTCTTC.

This clone was detected a few times. CDR3 region: CATLRGLSTDTQYF. The DNA for the CDR3 is TGTGCCACCTTGCGGGGCCTTAGCACAGATACGCAGTATTTT. The chain links TRBV6-1 to TRBJ2-3, with D perhaps TRBD2 (6 bases). V was shortened by 10 bases and J by 0 bases, with 14 bases between the two germline ends. This CDR3 is built from 14 residues. The V gene's germline CDR1 is MNHNS and CDR2 SASEGT.

V usage is TRBV19 and J usage is TRBJ2-1, with 8 bases identical to TRBD1. The germline V gene has CDR1 LNHDA and CDR2 SQIVND (reference sequence). J lost 0 bases, V lost 6 bases, and 7 bases had no gene match. There are 16 residues in the CDR3. CDR3 protein: CASSDRGPSSYNEQFF. The CDR3 DNA reads TGTGCCAGTAGCGACAGGGGACCGAGCTCCTACAATGAGCAGTTCTTC.

The rearrangement links TRBV11-2 to TRBJ2-3; the D is unclear. The CDR3 is 12 residues long. Between the trimmed V and J ends, which lost 4 bases and 2 bases, there was a span of 4 bases. CDR1 and CDR2 (germline): SGHAT, FQNNGV. CDR3 region: CASSSNTDTQYF. The CDR3 region has the DNA TGTGCCAGCAGCTCCAACACAGATACGCAGTATTTT.

This chain uses TRBV30 with TRBJ1-2, with TRBD1 matching 7 bases. J was trimmed by 5 bases and V by 1 base; bases with no gene match: 7. The germline V gene encodes CDR1 GTSNPN and CDR2 SVGIG (reference sequence). The CDR3 loop spans 14 amino acids. The CDR3 DNA is TGTGCCTGGAGTGCCCGACAGGGTTGGTATGGCTACACCTTC. This codes for CAWSARQGWYGYTF.

The chain is built from TRBV13 and TRBJ1-6; 7 nucleotides match TRBD1. V shed 7 bases and J 4 bases; nucleotides not matched to a gene: 7. This CDR3 has 15 amino acids. Germline assignment: CDR1 PRHDT and CDR2 FYEKMQ (reference sequence). CDR3 amino acids: CASTDNRGYNSPLHF. DNA for the CDR3: TGTGCCAGCACCGATAACAGGGGTTATAATTCACCCCTCCACTTT.

The J gene is TRBJ1-1, the V gene TRBV2, with unresolved D. Trimming removed 5 bases at V and 8 bases at J, with 12 bases between. Germline V lookup: CDR1 SNHLY, CDR2 FYNNEI. The CDR3 has 12 residues. The CDR3 DNA is TGTGCCAGCAGTCCCCCCCCCATGGAAGCTTTCTTT. This sequence encodes CASSPPPMEAFF.

This clone was picked up one time. One end of the junction varies from germline; a read error may be responsible. This chain connects TRBV9 to TRBJ2-6; D is perhaps TRBD1 (5 bases). The CDR3 covers 14 residues. Germline CDR1 SGDLS, CDR2 YYNGEE. DNA of the CDR3: TGTGCCAGCAGCGGGGGCTCTGGGGCCAACGGCCTGACTTTC. This encodes CASSGGSGANGLTF.

The rearrangement joins TRBV4-1 to TRBJ2-1, with 7 bases aligning to TRBD2. Germline lookup yields CDR1 MGHRA and CDR2 YSYEKL. The CDR3 extends over 16 amino acids. The V segment lost 4 bases and the J segment 0 bases; nucleotides outside the gene matches: 6. CDR3 nucleotide sequence: TGCGCCAGCAGCCCCCCGCGGGGGAGCTCCTACAATGAGCAGTTCTTC. It translates to CASSPPRGSSYNEQFF.

This rearrangement joins TRBV30 to TRBJ2-7; 8 bases map to TRBD2. Germline V gives CDR1 GTSNPN, CDR2 SVGIG (reference sequence). The CDR3 contains 11 residues. Trimming cost V 3 bases and J 5 bases; bases outside gene matches: 0. The CDR3 protein is CAWSGRDEQYF. The CDR3 coding sequence is TGTGCCTGGAGCGGGAGGGACGAGCAGTACTTC.

This chain links TRBV5-1 with TRBJ2-3; 11 positions match TRBD2. The germline V gene encodes CDR1 SGHRS and CDR2 YFSETQ. CDR3 length: 16 residues. V trimming: 4 bases; J trimming: 2 bases; junction bases outside the gene matches: 6. The CDR3 DNA follows: TGCGCCAGCAGCCGAACGACTAGCGGGGTCACAGATACGCAGTATTTT. This codes for CASSRTTSGVTDTQYF. Full variable domain (outside the CDR3, taken from reference TRBV5-1 and TRBJ2-3): KAGVTQTPRYLIKTRGQQVTLSCSPISGHRSVSWYQQTPGQGLQFLFEYFSETQRNKGNFPGRFSGRQFSNSRSEMNVSTLELGDSALYLCASSRTTSGVTDTQYFGPGTRLTVL.

This clone has just one count. The V gene is TRBV6-6, the J gene TRBJ1-3, with no clear D. Germline loops: CDR1 MNHNY, CDR2 SVGAGI (reference sequence). The V end was cut by 7 bases, the J end by 6 bases, with 7 bases between. This CDR3 region has 11 residues. The CDR3 is CASKSQNTIYF. DNA for the CDR3: TGTGCCAGCAAGTCACAAAACACCATATATTTT.

The V gene is TRBV30, the J gene TRBJ2-3; 15 bases are a match to TRBD2. The V and J ends lost 5 bases and 4 bases, in that order; junction bases with no gene match: 4. The V gene's germline CDR1 is GTSNPN and CDR2 SVGIG (reference sequence). This CDR3 has 15 residues. This CDR3 reads CAWWTSGRGADTQYF. CDR3 DNA: TGTGCCTGGTGGACTAGCGGGAGGGGGGCAGATACGCAGTATTTT.

DNA for the CDR3: TGTGCCAGCAGCTTTAGCGGGAGAGGGGCGGAGACCCAGTACTTC. This codes for CASSFSGRGAETQYF. The chain has TRBV7-2 and TRBJ2-5, with 9 bases identical to TRBD2. V lost 3 bases and J lost 5; bases outside the gene matches: 7. The CDR3 consists of 15 residues. In germline, CDR1 is SGHTA, CDR2 FQGNSA.

The J gene is TRBJ1-3, the V gene TRBV5-1, with a weak D call TRBD1 (6 bases). V gave up 4 bases and J gave up 0 bases, with 11 bases separating them. CDR1 and CDR2 (germline): SGHRS, YFSETQ. The length of the CDR3 is 15 residues. This chain's CDR3 is CASSLGGNSGNTIYF. In DNA form, the CDR3 reads TGCGCCAGCAGCCTAGGGGGAAACTCTGGAAACACCATATATTTT.

V and J are TRBV28 and TRBJ1-2; weak D call: TRBD1 (6 bases). This CDR3 spans 13 amino acids. Germline CDR1 reads MDHEN; CDR2 reads SYDVKM. Trimming cost V 3 bases and J 8 bases, with 13 bases left between them. As DNA, the CDR3 is TGTGCCAGCAGTTTGGGGGGAGGGGGAGGCTACACCTTC. This translates into CASSLGGGGGYTF.